This is a list of T cell receptor beta chains from one sample in a study of cytomegalovirus exposure and HLA in healthy donors. Libraries were prepared by immunoSEQ multiplex PCR; TCRdb keeps only in-frame clonotypes and omits some of them. The sample has approximately 110,000 clones, roughly 70% seen once. Material: PBMCs. The receptors come from a man aged 40-49 years in good health and CMV-seropositive. Each CDR3 is given with its conserved first and last residue. A D gene is named only where the DNA matches it firmly. Size tells how often a clone was seen (once, few, many) or the class of an expanded clone, and some rows leave it out.

v_call,clone_size,d_call,j_call,cdr3_nt,cdr3_aa
TRBV18,.,TRBD1,TRBJ1-5,TGTGCCAGCTCACGGGACAGGGATCAGCCCCAGCATTTT,CASSRDRDQPQHF
TRBV27,few,.,TRBJ1-2,TGTGCCAGCAACCCGACAGGCGCTAACTATGGCTACACCTTC,CASNPTGANYGYTF
TRBV6-1,.,TRBD2,TRBJ2-1,TGTGCCAGCAGTGAACTAGCGGGCTCCTACAATGAGCAGTTCTTC,CASSELAGSYNEQFF
TRBV30,few,.,TRBJ2-5,TGTGCCTGGAACGGGGGACAGACCCAGTACTTC,CAWNGGQTQYF
TRBV16,.,.,TRBJ1-4,TGTGCCAGCAGCCTCAGACACGAGGGAGATGAAAAACTGTTTTTT,CASSLRHEGDEKLFF
TRBV19,.,.,TRBJ2-7,TGTGCCAGTAGTGTCCTCCGGGACTTCTCCTACGAGCAGTACTTC,CASSVLRDFSYEQYF
TRBV25-1,.,.,TRBJ1-5,TGTGCCAGCAGTGGAATTGAAGCGAGCAATCAGCCCCAGCATTTT,CASSGIEASNQPQHF
TRBV4-2,.,.,TRBJ1-1,TGTGCCAGCAGCAAACGGGGGGCTGGGGCTGAAGCTTTCTTT,CASSKRGAGAEAFF
TRBV5-6,.,TRBD2,TRBJ2-1,TGTGCCAGCAGCTTCCTCGGGAGGGAGAACAATGAGCAGTTCTTC,CASSFLGRENNEQFF
TRBV5-4,.,TRBD2,TRBJ2-3,TGTGCCAGCAGCTTGGGCGCGGGAGTAGACTTGGATACGCAGTATTTT,CASSLGAGVDLDTQYF
TRBV6-1,few,.,TRBJ1-4,TGTGCCAGCTTTGACGGGGAAAAACTGTTTTTT,CASFDGEKLFF
TRBV19,few,.,TRBJ1-5,TGTGCCAGTAATCACAGCGGGCTCGGGCCCCAGCATTTT,CASNHSGLGPQHF
TRBV15,.,.,TRBJ2-7,TGTGCCACCAGCAGAGATCCCCCGGTCACTAGTGCCTACGAGCAGTACTTC,CATSRDPPVTSAYEQYF
TRBV4-3,.,.,TRBJ2-5,TGCGCCAGCAGCCACCCGGGAAAAGAGACCCAGTACTTC,CASSHPGKETQYF
TRBV4-3,.,TRBD2,TRBJ2-7,TGCGCCAGCAGCCAGTCCGGGACTAGCGGCTACGAGCAGTACTTC,CASSQSGTSGYEQYF
TRBV2,.,.,TRBJ1-5,TGTGCCAGCAGTGGAGTACAGAAAAATCAGCCCCAGCATTTT,CASSGVQKNQPQHF
TRBV5-1,.,TRBD1,TRBJ2-1,TGCGCCAGCAGCCCCGGCCAGGGGGTCCCCTACAATGAGCAGTTCTTC,CASSPGQGVPYNEQFF
TRBV29-1,.,.,TRBJ1-1,TGCAGCGTCGCTGACCAAGGGGACACTGAAGCTTTCTTT,CSVADQGDTEAFF
TRBV5-4,few,TRBD2,TRBJ2-7,TGTGCCAGCAGCTCCTCCGGAGGGAAGCGGGGCTACTCCTACGAGCAGTACTTC,CASSSSGGKRGYSYEQYF
TRBV28,.,TRBD1,TRBJ2-3,TGTGCCAGCAGTCGACAGGGAAGCACAGATACGCAGTATTTT,CASSRQGSTDTQYF
TRBV9,.,.,TRBJ1-5,TGTGCCAGCAGCGTAGGCTGGCAAGGGGATCAGCCCCAGCATTTT,CASSVGWQGDQPQHF